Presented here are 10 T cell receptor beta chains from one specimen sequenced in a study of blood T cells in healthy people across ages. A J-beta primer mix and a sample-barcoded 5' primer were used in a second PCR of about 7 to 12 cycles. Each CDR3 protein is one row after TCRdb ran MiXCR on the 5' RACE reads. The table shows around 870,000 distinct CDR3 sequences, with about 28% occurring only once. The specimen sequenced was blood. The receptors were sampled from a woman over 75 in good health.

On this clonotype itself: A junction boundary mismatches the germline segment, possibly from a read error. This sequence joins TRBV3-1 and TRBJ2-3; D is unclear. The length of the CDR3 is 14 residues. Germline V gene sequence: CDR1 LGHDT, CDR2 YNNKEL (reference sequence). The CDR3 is CANSQVRGTDTQYF. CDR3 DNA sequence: TGTGCCAACAGCCAAGTCCGGGGCACAGATACGCAGTATTTT.

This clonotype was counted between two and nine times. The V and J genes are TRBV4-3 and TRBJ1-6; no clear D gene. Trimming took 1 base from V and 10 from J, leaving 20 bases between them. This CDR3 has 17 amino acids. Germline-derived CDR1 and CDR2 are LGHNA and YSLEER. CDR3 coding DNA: TGCGCCAGCAGCCAAGGTGGCAACCGGGAGACGTTGTCACCCCTCCACTTT. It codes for CASSQGGNRETLSPLHF.

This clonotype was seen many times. This CDR3 reads CASSEYGGRIQYF. The DNA of the CDR3 is TGTGCCAGCAGTGAATATGGGGGGCGCATTCAGTACTTC. This chain joins TRBV25-1 and TRBJ2-4; D might be TRBD1 or TRBD2, each matching 6 bases. Looked up from germline, CDR1 is MGHDK and CDR2 is SYGVNS. V lost 0 bases to trimming and J lost 9 bases, with 9 bases between them. The CDR3 extends over 13 amino acids.

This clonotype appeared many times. Here the CDR3 DNA reads TGTGCCAGCACTCCCGGGACAGTCTACAATGAGCAGTTCTTC. It codes for CASTPGTVYNEQFF. The chain carries TRBV6-5 and TRBJ2-1; 7 bases fit TRBD1. CDR1 and CDR2 (germline): MNHEY, SVGAGI. Trimming cost V 7 bases and J 3 bases; bases outside gene matches: 6. This CDR3 comprises 14 residues.

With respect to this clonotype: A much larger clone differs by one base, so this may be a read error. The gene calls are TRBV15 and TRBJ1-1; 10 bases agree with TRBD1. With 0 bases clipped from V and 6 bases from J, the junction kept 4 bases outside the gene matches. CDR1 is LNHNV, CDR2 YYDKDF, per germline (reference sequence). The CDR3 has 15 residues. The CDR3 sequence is CATSRDRDRGSEAFF. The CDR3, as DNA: TGTGCCACCAGCAGAGATAGGGACAGGGGTTCTGAAGCTTTCTTT.

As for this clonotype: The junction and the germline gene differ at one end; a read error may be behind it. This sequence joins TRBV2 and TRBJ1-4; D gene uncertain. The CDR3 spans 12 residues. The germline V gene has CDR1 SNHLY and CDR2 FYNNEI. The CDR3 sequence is CASSAPNEKLFF. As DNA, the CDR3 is TGTGCCAGCAGTGCACCTAATGAGAAACTGTTTTTT.

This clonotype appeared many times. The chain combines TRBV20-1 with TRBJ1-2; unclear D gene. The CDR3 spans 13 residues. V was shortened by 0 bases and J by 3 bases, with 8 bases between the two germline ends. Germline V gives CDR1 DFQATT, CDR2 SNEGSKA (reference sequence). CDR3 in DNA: TGCAGTGCTAGAGATAAGGGATACTATGGCTACACCTTC. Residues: CSARDKGYYGYTF.

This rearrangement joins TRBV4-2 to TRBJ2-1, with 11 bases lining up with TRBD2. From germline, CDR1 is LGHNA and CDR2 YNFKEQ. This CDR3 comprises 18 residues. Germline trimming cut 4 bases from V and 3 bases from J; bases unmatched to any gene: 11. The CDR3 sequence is CASSRTPLAGEGYNEQFF. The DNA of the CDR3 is TGTGCCAGCAGCCGAACACCACTAGCGGGGGAGGGCTACAATGAGCAGTTCTTC.

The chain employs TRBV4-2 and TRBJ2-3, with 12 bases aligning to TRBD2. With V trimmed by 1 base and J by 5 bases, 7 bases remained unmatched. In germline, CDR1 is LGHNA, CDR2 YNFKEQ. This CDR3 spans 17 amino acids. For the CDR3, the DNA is TGTGCCAGCAGCCAAGGGTCTAGCGGGGGGGCAGGAGATACGCAGTATTTT. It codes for CASSQGSSGGAGDTQYF.

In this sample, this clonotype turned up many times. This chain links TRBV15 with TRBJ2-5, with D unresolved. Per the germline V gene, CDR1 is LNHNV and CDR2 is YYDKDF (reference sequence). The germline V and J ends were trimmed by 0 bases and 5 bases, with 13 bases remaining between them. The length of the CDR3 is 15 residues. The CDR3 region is CATSRDLGFAETQYF. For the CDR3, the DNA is TGTGCCACCAGCAGAGATTTAGGTTTCGCGGAGACCCAGTACTTC. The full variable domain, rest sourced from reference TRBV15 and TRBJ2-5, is DAMVIQNPRYQVTQFGKPVTLSCSQTLNHNVMYWYQQKSSQAPKLLFHYYDKDFNNEADTPDNFQSRRPNTSFCFLDIRSPGLGDTAMYLCATSRDLGFAETQYFGPGTRLLVL.